This passage covers 11 T cell receptor beta chains from one sample sequenced in a study of T-cell memory formation after mild COVID-19. One entry per CDR3 protein results from TCRdb running MiXCR on the 5' RACE reads. The profile shows approximately 350,000 distinct CDR3 sequences, approximately 29% of them singletons. Sequenced sample: PBMCs or a T cell subset sorted from them (not recorded which). The receptors stem from an adult woman who had mild COVID-19 (a few samples of this study predate the infection). Cell type and time point are not known.

The V call is TRBV25-1, the J call TRBJ1-6; possibly TRBD1 for D (6 bases). Trimming stripped 4 bases from V and 9 bases from J, with 16 bases between. This CDR3 is built from 15 residues. Per the germline V gene, CDR1 is MGHDK and CDR2 is SYGVNS. CDR3 sequence reads: CASSVQFLGGSPLHF. The CDR3 DNA is TGTGCCAGCAGTGTCCAGTTCTTAGGGGGTTCACCCCTCCACTTT. The full variable domain, with the rest looked up from reference TRBV25-1 and TRBJ1-6, is EADIYQTPRYLVIGTGKKITLECSQTMGHDKMYWYQQDPGMELHLIHYSYGVNSTEKGDLSSESTVSRIRTEHFPLTLESARPSHTSQYLCASSVQFLGGSPLHFGNGTRLTVT.

The rearrangement links TRBV4-2 to TRBJ2-7; no definite D call. CDR1 is LGHNA, CDR2 YNFKEQ, per germline. V lost 1 base, J lost 2 bases, and 6 bases lay in between. The CDR3 has 13 amino acids. Here the CDR3 DNA reads TGTGCCAGCAGCCAAGGGTCGGCCTACGAGCAGTACTTC. Translated, it gives CASSQGSAYEQYF.

This clonotype was seen a few times. CDR3 coding DNA: TGTGCCAGATGCTTGGGCATTGGGACCAGTCGCACCGGGGAGCTGTTTTTT. It encodes CARCLGIGTSRTGELFF. The chain is built from TRBV10-3 and TRBJ2-2; either TRBD1 or TRBD2 may supply D (5 bases each). CDR1 ENHRY and CDR2 SYGVKD come from the germline V gene. The CDR3 runs to 17 residues. The V end lost 10 bases, the J end lost 4 bases, and 25 bases lay between the germline ends.

The V gene is TRBV9, the J gene TRBJ1-3; D unclear. Between the trimmed V and J ends, which lost 0 bases and 3 bases, there was a span of 13 bases. The V gene's germline CDR1 is SGDLS and CDR2 YYNGEE. This CDR3 region has 16 residues. The CDR3, as DNA: TGTGCCAGCAGCGTAGCTCCGACGGGCCGTGGAAACACCATATATTTT. Translated: CASSVAPTGRGNTIYF. The entire variable domain, with the rest obtained from reference TRBV9 and TRBJ1-3, is as follows: DSGVTQTPKHLITATGQRVTLRCSPRSGDLSVYWYQQSLDQGLQFLIQYYNGEERAKGNILERFSAQQFPDLHSELNLSSLELGDSALYFCASSVAPTGRGNTIYFGEGSWLTVV.

This clonotype turned up a few times. The V and J genes are TRBV7-9 and TRBJ2-2, with D maybe TRBD1 (5 bases). V shed 2 bases and J shed 2 bases, with 15 bases lying between them. CDR3 length: 17 residues. The germline V gene encodes CDR1 SEHNR and CDR2 FQNEAQ (reference sequence). DNA of the CDR3: TGTGCCAGCAGCTTATCCCCGACAGAGCGAAACACCGGGGAGCTGTTTTTT. Protein: CASSLSPTERNTGELFF.

V usage is TRBV30 and J usage is TRBJ1-5; D is ambiguous. Trimming took 1 base from V and 1 from J, leaving 11 bases between them. The germline gives CDR1 GTSNPN, CDR2 SVGIG (reference sequence). This CDR3 comprises 15 residues. The chain's CDR3 is CAWSEGGFSNQPQHF. The CDR3 DNA is TGTGCCTGGAGTGAGGGAGGTTTCAGCAATCAGCCCCAGCATTTT.

V gene TRBV2 combines with J gene TRBJ2-7; 8 nucleotides match TRBD1. The CDR3 loop spans 14 amino acids. The V and J ends lost 7 bases and 6 bases, in that order; junction bases with no gene match: 11. Germline-derived CDR1 and CDR2 are SNHLY and FYNNEI. CDR3 sequence: CASTRTGTNREQYF. The CDR3 nucleotides are TGTGCCAGCACGAGGACAGGGACCAATCGCGAGCAGTACTTC.

This clonotype was recorded a few times. The V gene is TRBV7-9, the J gene TRBJ2-7; tentative D call: TRBD1 (5 bases). This CDR3 is 14 amino acids long. Germline V gene lookup returns CDR1 SEHNR and CDR2 FQNEAQ (reference sequence). V lost 2 bases and J lost 2, with 10 bases in between. CDR3 loop: CASSLWGTPYEQYF. In DNA, the CDR3 is TGTGCCAGCAGCTTATGGGGCACCCCCTACGAGCAGTACTTC.

The chain employs TRBV15 and TRBJ1-3; 7 nucleotides match TRBD1. This CDR3 contains 15 residues. CDR1 is LNHNV, CDR2 YYDKDF, per germline (reference sequence). V trimming: 3 bases; J trimming: 1 base; junction bases outside the gene matches: 3. The CDR3 bases are TGTGCCACCAGCAGTGGGACAGCTTCTGGAAACACCATATATTTT. Residues: CATSSGTASGNTIYF.

This clonotype was recorded at least ten times. The chain is built from TRBV7-2 and TRBJ2-7, with 12 bases that match TRBD2. Germline CDR1 and CDR2: SGHTA and FQGNSA. V shed 5 bases, J shed 2 bases, and the junction held 1 base outside the gene matches. CDR3 size: 14 residues. CDR3 region: CASSRTSGAYEQYF. CDR3 bases: TGTGCCAGCAGCAGGACTAGCGGGGCCTACGAGCAGTACTTC.

J is TRBJ2-5 and V is TRBV7-2; no clear D. Germline CDR1 is SGHTA and CDR2 is FQGNSA. V shed 2 bases and J shed 2 bases, with 24 bases lying between them. The length of the CDR3 is 19 residues. The CDR3 spells CASSLSFLGGKDPQETQYF. In DNA, the CDR3 is TGTGCCAGCAGCTTAAGTTTTCTCGGCGGAAAAGACCCTCAAGAGACCCAGTACTTC.